This T cell receptor (beta chain) was profiled in a study of CD8+ T cells in alopecia areata. Treatment described: oral pan-JAK inhibitor, 5-10 mg twice daily. cDNA prepared by RNA extraction and subsequent reverse transcription served as the template for sequencing. Libraries were prepared by immunoSEQ multiplex PCR; TCRdb keeps only in-frame clonotypes and omits some of them. The table lists about 42,000 clones, 80% to 95% of them singletons. Germline CDR1 is MGHRA and CDR2 is YSYEKL. There are 15 residues in the CDR3. The V end was cut by 4 bases, the J end by 6 bases, with 16 bases between. Sequencing used CD8+ T cells sorted from blood, obtained at week 24, from a patient treated with tofacitinib. This chain connects TRBV4-1 to TRBJ1-5, with a tentative D call TRBD1 (6 bases). The receptor comes from a human donor with alopecia areata. CDR3 DNA: TGCGCCAGCAGCCGAAAACAGGGTACGGGTCAGCCCCAGCATTTT. Translating gives CASSRKQGTGQPQHF.